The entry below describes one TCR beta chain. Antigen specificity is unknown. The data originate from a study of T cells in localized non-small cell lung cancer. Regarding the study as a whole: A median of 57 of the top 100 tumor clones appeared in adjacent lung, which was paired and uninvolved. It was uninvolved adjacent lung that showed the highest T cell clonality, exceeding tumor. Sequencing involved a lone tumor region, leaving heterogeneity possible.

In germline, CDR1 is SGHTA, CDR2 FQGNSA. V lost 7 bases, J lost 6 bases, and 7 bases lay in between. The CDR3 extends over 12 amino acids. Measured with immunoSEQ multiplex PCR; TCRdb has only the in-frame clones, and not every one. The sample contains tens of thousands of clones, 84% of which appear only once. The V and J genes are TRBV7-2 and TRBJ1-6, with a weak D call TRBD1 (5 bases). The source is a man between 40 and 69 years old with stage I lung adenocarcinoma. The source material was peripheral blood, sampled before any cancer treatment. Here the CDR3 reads CASNRINSPLHF. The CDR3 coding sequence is TGTGCCAGCAACAGGATTAATTCACCCCTCCACTTT.